The entry below describes one T cell receptor (beta chain). The CDR3 sequence is 16 residues long. V was cut by 0 bases and J by 3 bases, with 14 bases left in between. Germline V gives CDR1 SGHAT, CDR2 FQNNGV. The data belong to a study of T cell changes during pregnancy in multiple sclerosis. The method was immunoSEQ multiplex PCR; TCRdb's version includes in-frame clones alone and lacks a portion of them. The table shows 80,000 to 95,000 clones, with 85% to 95% occurring only once. The sequencing used peripheral blood, collected in the third trimester of pregnancy. The sequence came from a female donor in good health, enrolled as a control in a pregnancy study. The chain employs TRBV11-2 and TRBJ2-5; D call uncertain. Written as DNA, the CDR3 is TGTGCCAGCAGCTTAGACCTCCAGGTATCTGAAGAGACCCAGTACTTC. Encoded protein: CASSLDLQVSEETQYF.